This TCR delta chain is drawn from a study of Vδ1+ human thymocytes. Extracted RNA was reverse transcribed into cDNA. CDR3 amplicons came from multiplex PCR with pooled V-gene forward and constant-region reverse primers. TCRdb reran clone calling via CATT on the multiplex PCR reads. The repertoire holds about 55,000 delta-chain clones, with around a sixth as singletons. The study's findings and limits: Thymic TRG and TRD repertoires appeared highly polyclonal, with Gaussian CDR3 length distributions. Despite high sort purity, 20% to 25% of thymic T cell receptor delta sequences were Vdelta2. Donors shared many TRG clonotypes but few TRD clonotypes.

The sorted cells were CD3+ Vdelta1+ Vdelta2- thymocytes from alphabeta-depleted thymus. Sorted Vdelta1+ thymocytes were about 98% to 99.6% pure. A note on this clone: What it recognizes is unknown.

CDR1 and CDR2 from the germline V gene are TSWWSYY and QGS. The V gene lost 0 bases and the J gene lost 0 bases, with 20 bases spanning the gap. The CDR3 has 19 residues. The chain uses TRDV1 and TRDJ1; maybe TRDD3 (5 bases). The clonotype was recovered from a boy younger than two who had congenital heart surgery. Sequenced: Vdelta1+ gamma-delta thymocytes from the thymus. Indicated subset: FACS-sorted CD3+ TCRalphabeta- TCRVdelta1+ TCRVdelta2- thymocytes. The CDR3 DNA reads as TGTGCTCTTGGGGAACTTCGTAATCCCCAACTGGTGTACACCGATAAACTCATCTTT. Amino acids: CALGELRNPQLVYTDKLIF.